Following are 9 T cell receptor beta chains from one sample sequenced in a study of blood T cell repertoires in COVID-19. TCRdb keeps only in-frame clones here, not all; method: immunoSEQ multiplex PCR. The table records 120,000 or so clones, 85% to 90% of them present only once. Sequenced sample: peripheral blood. The receptor source for this set is a man aged 50-60 years with acute or convalescent COVID-19.

V gene TRBV7-9 combines with J gene TRBJ1-2; possible D gene TRBD1, 6 bases. CDR3 length: 16 amino acids. Germline CDR1 is SEHNR and CDR2 is FQNEAQ (reference sequence). Trimming took off 1 base at V and 3 bases at J, with 15 bases between the two ends. CDR3 sequence reads: CASSLVGTPGDYGYTF. The CDR3 DNA is TGTGCCAGCAGCTTAGTAGGGACCCCAGGGGACTATGGCTACACCTTC.

The J gene is TRBJ2-2, the V gene TRBV20-1; TRBD2 aligns across 9 bases. From germline, CDR1 is DFQATT and CDR2 SNEGSKA (reference sequence). The CDR3 runs 16 residues. Trimming took 3 bases from V and 1 from J; bases not matched to a gene: 6. The CDR3 DNA is TGCAGTGCTAGTAAGACTAGCGGAGGGAACACCGGGGAGCTGTTTTTT. Translation gives CSASKTSGGNTGELFF.

The chain combines TRBV30 with TRBJ1-4; D gene uncertain. CDR1 and CDR2 (germline): GTSNPN, SVGIG (reference sequence). This CDR3 is built from 13 residues. V lost 1 base and J 6 bases, leaving 9 bases between the germline ends. CDR3 sequence (DNA): TGTGCCTGGAGTGGCGGGAGGGATGAAAAACTGTTTTTT. It specifies CAWSGGRDEKLFF.

J is TRBJ2-5 and V is TRBV7-2; 9 bases are shared with TRBD1. Per germline, CDR1 SGHTA and CDR2 FQGNSA. The CDR3 consists of 14 residues. V lost 6 bases to trimming and J lost 4 bases; unmatched junction nucleotides: 6. The CDR3 is CASRSQGAAETQYF. DNA for the CDR3: TGTGCCAGCAGGTCACAGGGGGCCGCAGAGACCCAGTACTTC.

To note about this clone: Distinct nucleotide sequences in the sample also encode this CDR3. The V gene is TRBV24-1, the J gene TRBJ1-5; TRBD1 agrees at 10 bases. The V gene's germline CDR1 is KGHDR and CDR2 SFDVKD. The CDR3 has 15 amino acids. Trimming removed 4 bases from V and 4 bases from J; junction bases left unmatched: 3. The CDR3 nucleotides are TGTGCCACCAGTGACCGGACAGGGGGGAATCAGCCCCAGCATTTT. The encoded protein is CATSDRTGGNQPQHF.

The chain has TRBV7-6 and TRBJ1-4; D unresolved. Germline V gene sequence: CDR1 SGHVS, CDR2 FNYEAQ. This CDR3 is built from 12 residues. V lost 3 bases and J 4 bases, leaving 3 bases between the germline ends. CDR3 nucleotide sequence: TGTGCCAGCAGCTTCGTTAATGAAAAACTGTTTTTT. Protein: CASSFVNEKLFF.

The gene calls are TRBV15 and TRBJ1-1; D may be TRBD1 (5 bases). CDR3 length: 13 amino acids. V was cut by 8 bases and J by 9 bases, with 19 bases left in between. The germline V gene has CDR1 LNHNV and CDR2 YYDKDF (reference sequence). The CDR3 loop reads CATSIEPAGQAFF. The CDR3 DNA reads TGTGCCACCTCTATCGAGCCCGCGGGACAAGCTTTCTTT.

The V gene is TRBV12-5, the J gene TRBJ2-2, with 8 bases that match TRBD2. Germline CDR1 is LGHNT and CDR2 is FRNRAP. CDR3 length: 21 residues. J lost 5 bases, V lost 1 base, and 21 bases had no gene match. This CDR3 is CASGLALSYDLSGSRTGELFF. The CDR3 DNA reads as TGTGCTAGTGGTTTGGCCCTTAGCTACGACCTAAGCGGGAGTAGAACCGGGGAGCTGTTTTTT.

The chain employs TRBV12-5 and TRBJ1-1; a possible D gene is TRBD1 (6 bases). This CDR3 spans 15 amino acids. Germline-derived CDR1 and CDR2 are LGHNT and FRNRAP. V was clipped by 6 bases and J by 5 bases, with 19 bases between them. CDR3 DNA: TGTGCTAGTGGCGGGGGGGCGCGGGTAGGTACTGAAGCTTTCTTT. Translation gives CASGGGARVGTEAFF.